These 21 T cell receptor beta chains came from one sample sequenced in a study of blood T cell repertoires in COVID-19. TCRdb's copy holds only in-frame clones and misses some; the assay was immunoSEQ multiplex PCR. The sample yields about 58,000 clones, about 80% seen once. Specimen: peripheral blood. The source of these receptors is a man older than 75 with COVID-19, enrolled during active disease.

The chain joins TRBV28 to TRBJ1-5, with D uncertain. Trimming pared 7 bases from V and 5 bases from J, leaving 15 bases between. Germline lookup yields CDR1 MDHEN and CDR2 SYDVKM. The CDR3 sequence is 14 residues long. CDR3 nucleotide sequence: TGTGCCAGCACCCCAGATGCAGGTTATCAGCCCCAGCATTTT. Protein product: CASTPDAGYQPQHF. Full variable domain (rest looked up from reference TRBV28 and TRBJ1-5): DVKVTQSSRYLVKRTGEKVFLECVQDMDHENMFWYRQDPGLGLRLIYFSYDVKMKEKGDIPEGYSVSREKKERFSLILESASTNQTSMYLCASTPDAGYQPQHFGDGTRLSIL.

The chain is built from TRBV6-6 and TRBJ1-1, with 10 bases lining up with TRBD1. V was clipped by 5 bases and J by 6 bases; unmatched bases: 12. This CDR3 contains 16 residues. Germline CDR1 is MNHNY and CDR2 is SVGAGI (reference sequence). CDR3 loop: CASSDYTGTGDSEAFF. Written as DNA, the CDR3 is TGTGCCAGCAGTGACTATACCGGGACAGGGGACTCTGAAGCTTTCTTT.

This clone occurred once. The V and J genes are TRBV5-4 and TRBJ1-2; TRBD1 aligns across 8 bases. V was clipped by 3 bases and J by 10 bases; unmatched bases: 5. This CDR3 has 12 amino acids. Germline lookup yields CDR1 SGHNT and CDR2 YYREEE (reference sequence). CDR3 sequence: CASSSGTGPYTF. CDR3 DNA: TGTGCCAGCAGCTCGGGGACAGGTCCCTACACCTTC.

The chain carries TRBV3-1 (or the pseudogene TRBV3-2) and TRBJ2-3; 8 bases fit TRBD2. V trimming: 1 base; J trimming: 4 bases; junction bases outside the gene matches: 13. This CDR3 has 18 residues. Germline V gene lookup returns CDR1 LGHDT and CDR2 YNNKEL (reference sequence). DNA of the CDR3: TGTGCCAGCAGCCAAGTGACCGTTGAGCGGGAGAACGCAGATACGCAGTATTTT. Amino acids: CASSQVTVERENADTQYF.

The chain employs TRBV19 and TRBJ1-1; 10 bases fit TRBD1. The CDR3 is 14 amino acids. V was pared by 4 bases and J by 7 bases, with 6 bases of the junction left unmatched. The V gene's germline CDR1 is LNHDA and CDR2 SQIVND (reference sequence). In DNA, the CDR3 is TGTGCCAGTAGTAGACAGGGGGCGGCCTTTGAAGCTTTCTTT. This translates into CASSRQGAAFEAFF.

The V and J genes are TRBV19 and TRBJ1-5; D may be TRBD1 (6 bases). The CDR3 loop spans 18 amino acids. V shed 9 bases and J shed 0 bases, with 24 bases lying between them. Germline CDR1 and CDR2: LNHDA and SQIVND (reference sequence). CDR3 residues: CASRPGHRSPYSNQPQHF. The CDR3 nucleotides read TGTGCCAGCAGACCGGGACACAGGAGCCCGTATAGCAATCAGCCCCAGCATTTT.

This CDR3 reads CASSLRWDSHQPQHF. CDR3 coding DNA: TGTGCCAGCAGCTTACGTTGGGACAGCCATCAGCCCCAGCATTTT. V gene TRBV7-2 combines with J gene TRBJ1-5; 7 nucleotides align to TRBD1. The CDR3 consists of 15 residues. Trimming removed 2 bases from V and 5 bases from J; junction bases left unmatched: 6. Germline loops: CDR1 SGHTA, CDR2 FQGNSA.

Of note for this clone: Mismatch with germline at one junction end may stem from a read error. This chain connects TRBV15 to TRBJ2-3, with no clear D. CDR1 is LNHNV and CDR2 is YYDKDF in the germline V gene (reference sequence). The CDR3 contains 15 residues. DNA for the CDR3: TGTGCCACCAGTAGAGGAGCGACTAGCACAGATACGCAGTATTTT. Its protein product is CATSRGATSTDTQYF.

The CDR3 spells CASSPSWTDWDTEAFF. In nucleotides, the CDR3 is TGTGCCAGCAGCCCTAGCTGGACAGATTGGGACACTGAAGCTTTCTTT. This chain links TRBV7-2 with TRBJ1-1, with D possibly matching TRBD1 (6 bases). The germline CDR1 and CDR2 sequences are SGHTA and FQGNSA. The CDR3 consists of 16 residues. The V end was cut by 5 bases, the J end by 3 bases, with 19 bases between.

This chain uses TRBV5-1 with TRBJ2-2; 10 positions match TRBD1. V trimming: 2 bases; J trimming: 6 bases; junction bases outside the gene matches: 7. The V gene's germline CDR1 is SGHRS and CDR2 YFSETQ. CDR3 size: 16 residues. Here the CDR3 DNA reads TGCGCCAGCAGCTTCCGGGACAGGGGTTTACCCGGGGAGCTGTTTTTT. The encoded protein is CASSFRDRGLPGELFF.

This CDR3 is CASSFSGTGSSYNSPLHF. CDR3 DNA: TGTGCCAGTAGTTTCTCCGGGACAGGGAGCTCCTATAATTCACCCCTCCACTTT. This chain links TRBV19 with TRBJ1-6, with TRBD1 matching 9 bases. The CDR3 contains 18 residues. The V gene end was trimmed by 5 bases and the J gene end by 0 bases; junction bases not matched to a gene: 8. CDR1 and CDR2 (germline): LNHDA, SQIVND (reference sequence).

The chain links TRBV2 to TRBJ1-1, with a tentative D call TRBD1 (5 bases). The V gene's germline CDR1 is SNHLY and CDR2 FYNNEI. The CDR3 is made up of 14 amino acids. Trimming removed 3 bases from V and 5 bases from J, with 13 bases in between. The chain's CDR3 is CASSDLREGTEAFF. The CDR3 coding sequence is TGTGCCAGCAGTGACCTGAGGGAGGGGACTGAAGCTTTCTTT.

V and J are TRBV6-2 or TRBV6-3 and TRBJ2-3; 8 bases agree with TRBD2. Germline V gene lookup returns CDR1 MNHEY and CDR2 SVGEGT. This CDR3 has 15 residues. J gave up 5 bases and V 0 bases, and 4 bases lay outside the gene matches. CDR3 nucleotides: TGTGCCAGCAGTTACTCGGCTAGCGGGTTAGATACGCAGTATTTT. Protein product: CASSYSASGLDTQYF.

The chain uses TRBV3-1 (or the pseudogene TRBV3-2) and TRBJ1-1; D might be TRBD1 (5 bases). Germline loops: CDR1 LGHDT, CDR2 YNNKEL (reference sequence). The CDR3 totals 16 residues. V was shortened by 2 bases and J by 3 bases, with 16 bases between the two germline ends. CDR3 amino acids: CASSQHSGRADTEAFF. The CDR3 DNA follows: TGTGCCAGCAGCCAACATTCAGGGAGGGCGGACACTGAAGCTTTCTTT.

This clone was seen a single time. The chain employs TRBV9 and TRBJ2-5; D possibly corresponds to TRBD2 (5 bases). CDR1 and CDR2 (germline): SGDLS, YYNGEE. The CDR3 runs to 14 residues. V was cut by 7 bases and J by 2 bases, with 15 bases left in between. The CDR3 here is CASGGLGSQETQYF. Here the CDR3 DNA reads TGTGCCAGCGGAGGCCTCGGATCTCAAGAGACCCAGTACTTC.

The rearrangement joins TRBV5-1 to TRBJ1-1; 9 bases line up with TRBD1. CDR3 length: 15 residues. Losses at the gene ends were 2 bases for V and 3 bases for J; bases not matched to a gene: 5. Germline-derived CDR1 and CDR2 are SGHRS and YFSETQ. The DNA for the CDR3 is TGCGCCAGCAGCTTACAGGGGGCCGGTTACACTGAAGCTTTCTTT. Encoded protein: CASSLQGAGYTEAFF.

This chain joins TRBV7-8 and TRBJ1-1, with 8 bases aligning to TRBD1. From germline, CDR1 is SGHVS and CDR2 FQNEAQ. The CDR3 sequence is 15 residues long. J lost 6 bases, V lost 4 bases, and 10 bases had no gene match. CDR3 loop: CASSSWTGTDAEAFF. CDR3 nucleotides: TGTGCCAGCAGCTCCTGGACAGGGACGGATGCTGAAGCTTTCTTT.

The chain uses TRBV5-4 and TRBJ1-2; possible D gene TRBD1, 6 bases. This CDR3 has 15 residues. V shed 4 bases and J shed 7 bases, with 20 bases lying between them. Germline values: CDR1 SGHNT, CDR2 YYREEE (reference sequence). CDR3 in DNA: TGTGCCAGCAGCCCCCCGGGGGGGGGCGCCGGTGGCTACACCTTC. Translation gives CASSPPGGGAGGYTF.

CDR3 sequence: CASSLRGQAPYEQYF. The DNA of the CDR3 is TGTGCCAGCAGCTTGAGAGGACAGGCACCCTACGAGCAGTACTTC. This chain connects TRBV5-5 to TRBJ2-7, with TRBD1 matching 7 bases. CDR1 SGHKS and CDR2 YYEKEE come from the germline V gene (reference sequence). The trim removed 1 base at V and 2 bases at J, leaving 6 bases unmatched. There are 15 residues in the CDR3.

The chain has TRBV5-1 and TRBJ2-7; 9 bases agree with TRBD1. V shed 4 bases, J shed 0 bases, and the junction held 5 bases outside the gene matches. Germline V gene data show CDR1 as SGHRS and CDR2 as YFSETQ. This CDR3 contains 15 residues. The DNA for the CDR3 is TGCGCCAGCAGCCTCGGGACAGGGAGCTCCTACGAGCAGTACTTC. This sequence encodes CASSLGTGSSYEQYF.

V and J are TRBV6-5 and TRBJ1-2; D is undetermined. The CDR3 extends over 14 amino acids. Trimming took 0 bases from V and 8 from J, leaving 13 bases between them. Germline loops: CDR1 MNHEY, CDR2 SVGAGI. CDR3 nucleotide sequence: TGTGCCAGCAGTTACTCGAACGAGCGGGAGGGCTACACCTTC. It yields the protein CASSYSNEREGYTF.